This TCR beta chain was sequenced in a study of blood T cell repertoires in COVID-19. This CDR3 contains 18 residues. Losses at the gene ends were 5 bases for V and 1 base for J; bases not matched to a gene: 16. Per germline, CDR1 PRHDT and CDR2 FYEKMQ (reference sequence). Repertoires were generated with immunoSEQ multiplex PCR, while TCRdb's copy carries only in-frame clones and drops some. The table lists tens of thousands of clones, roughly 90% of them singletons. The rearrangement links TRBV13 to TRBJ1-1; 7 bases are a match to TRBD1. Sequences were obtained from peripheral blood. The receptor was isolated from a woman in her fifties or sixties with active or convalescent COVID-19. The CDR3 DNA is TGTGCCAGCAGCACTCGCCCTAGAGCCGGGACAGCGAACACTGAAGCTTTCTTT. Translating gives CASSTRPRAGTANTEAFF.